The 16 T cell receptor beta chains listed next were all sequenced from one sample in a study of cytomegalovirus exposure and HLA in healthy donors. The primer mix had 60 Vbeta and 13 Jbeta primers. Repertoires were generated with immunoSEQ multiplex PCR, while TCRdb's copy carries only in-frame clones and drops some. The sample has fewer than 200,000 clones; 75% to 90% are singletons. Sequencing was carried out using PBMCs. Receptors were obtained from a woman aged 45-65 years in good health and CMV-seropositive.

This clone occurred once. In DNA form, the CDR3 reads TGTGCCAGCAGCTCCGGAGGAGGAGAGACCCAGTACTTC. Protein product: CASSSGGGETQYF. This chain uses TRBV9 with TRBJ2-5, with D maybe TRBD2 (5 bases). Germline values: CDR1 SGDLS, CDR2 YYNGEE. CDR3 length: 13 amino acids. V lost 4 bases and J lost 4, with 11 bases in between. Combining the CDR3 with reference TRBV9 and TRBJ2-5 gives the whole variable domain DSGVTQTPKHLITATGQRVTLRCSPRSGDLSVYWYQQSLDQGLQFLIQYYNGEERAKGNILERFSAQQFPDLHSELNLSSLELGDSALYFCASSSGGGETQYFGPGTRLLVL.

V and J are TRBV6-6 and TRBJ2-2; D perhaps matches TRBD2 (5 bases). Germline lookup yields CDR1 MNHNY and CDR2 SVGAGI (reference sequence). The germline V and J ends were trimmed by 3 bases and 3 bases, with 8 bases remaining between them. CDR3 length: 14 amino acids. For the CDR3, the DNA is TGTGCCAGCAGTTATTCCGGGGACACCGGGGAGCTGTTTTTT. Amino acids: CASSYSGDTGELFF.

This clone was seen a few times. The chain combines TRBV30 with TRBJ2-7, with TRBD2 as a possible D gene (7 bases). The CDR3 consists of 15 residues. Trimming removed 4 bases at V and 1 base at J, with 17 bases between. CDR1 is GTSNPN and CDR2 is SVGIG in the germline V gene (reference sequence). CDR3 residues: CAWMPVRGASYEQYF. The CDR3 DNA reads TGTGCCTGGATGCCTGTACGGGGGGCATCCTACGAGCAGTACTTC.

The rearrangement joins TRBV10-2 to TRBJ2-3, with 9 bases matching TRBD1. The CDR3 totals 16 residues. V shed 0 bases, J shed 3 bases, and the junction held 4 bases outside the gene matches. Germline-derived CDR1 and CDR2 are WSHSY and SAAADI. The CDR3 here is CASSESTGGVTDTQYF. The CDR3 nucleotides are TGCGCCAGCAGTGAGTCCACAGGGGGCGTAACAGATACGCAGTATTTT.

The chain joins TRBV4-1 to TRBJ1-4; D gene uncertain. The length of the CDR3 is 17 residues. V was cut by 2 bases and J by 0 bases, with 13 bases left in between. Germline V lookup: CDR1 MGHRA, CDR2 YSYEKL. The CDR3 nucleotides read TGCGCCAGCAGCCAAATAGGCGGCGGAGCAACTAATGAAAAACTGTTTTTT. It is translated as CASSQIGGGATNEKLFF.

Written as DNA, the CDR3 is TGTGCCAGCAGCTTGGGAGGGACACGTATCCACGAGCAGTACTTC. The encoded protein is CASSLGGTRIHEQYF. This chain links TRBV5-5 with TRBJ2-7, with a weak D call TRBD1 (6 bases). Germline V lookup: CDR1 SGHKS, CDR2 YYEKEE (reference sequence). The CDR3 consists of 15 residues. V lost 0 bases, J lost 5 bases, and 15 bases lay in between.

This clone has more than one count but fewer than ten. The chain carries TRBV10-3 and TRBJ2-3; perhaps TRBD2 as D (5 bases). Trimming took 4 bases from V and 2 from J, leaving 13 bases between them. There are 15 residues in the CDR3. Germline V gene data show CDR1 as ENHRY and CDR2 as SYGVKD. CDR3 sequence reads: CAISGKREITDTQYF. The CDR3 DNA is TGTGCCATCAGTGGAAAAAGGGAGATCACAGATACGCAGTATTTT.

The chain links TRBV11-2 to TRBJ1-2; 9 nucleotides align to TRBD1. V shed 6 bases and J 4 bases; nucleotides not matched to a gene: 12. Germline CDR1 is SGHAT and CDR2 is FQNNGV. This CDR3 region has 16 residues. CDR3 nucleotides: TGTGCCAGCAGGGGGGGACAGGGAGGACTAGGCTATGGCTACACCTTC. Amino acids: CASRGGQGGLGYGYTF.

This clone was seen just once. The rearrangement links TRBV4-2 to TRBJ2-3; TRBD1 matches 9 bases. Looked up from germline, CDR1 is LGHNA and CDR2 is YNFKEQ. The V segment lost 4 bases and the J segment 4 bases; nucleotides outside the gene matches: 6. The CDR3 is 15 residues long. CDR3 residues: CASSPRTGVPDTQYF. The CDR3 DNA reads TGTGCCAGCAGCCCCCGGACAGGGGTCCCAGATACGCAGTATTTT.

The chain recombines TRBV7-8 with TRBJ2-5, with 11 bases identical to TRBD1. With V trimmed by 7 bases and J by 2 bases, 6 bases remained unmatched. CDR3 length equals 15 residues. Germline V gene data show CDR1 as SGHVS and CDR2 as FQNEAQ. CDR3 sequence (DNA): TGTGCCAGCAAGGACAGGGGGCGCTTACAAGAGACCCAGTACTTC. Its protein is CASKDRGRLQETQYF. Using reference TRBV7-8 and TRBJ2-5 for the parts outside the CDR3, the full variable domain is GAGVSQSPRYKVAKRGQDVALRCDPISGHVSLFWYQQALGQGPEFLTYFQNEAQLDKSGLPSDRFFAERPEGSVSTLKIQRTQQEDSAVYLCASKDRGRLQETQYFGPGTRLLVL.

This chain connects TRBV4-3 to TRBJ1-2; D possibly corresponds to TRBD1 (5 bases). Between the trimmed V and J ends, which lost 1 base and 1 base, there was a span of 10 bases. The CDR3 extends over 15 amino acids. The V gene's germline CDR1 is LGHNA and CDR2 YSLEER. CDR3 bases: TGCGCCAGCAGCCAAGCAGGGCGGGATAACTATGGCTACACCTTC. Translation gives CASSQAGRDNYGYTF.

This rearrangement joins TRBV11-1 to TRBJ2-1; D call uncertain. Germline V CDR1 and CDR2: SGHAT, FQDESV (reference sequence). The V end lost 2 bases, the J end lost 9 bases, and 14 bases lay between the germline ends. The CDR3 totals 14 residues. The CDR3 is CASSLPLVVTEQFF. In nucleotides, the CDR3 is TGTGCCAGCAGCTTACCCCTAGTCGTCACTGAGCAGTTCTTC.

V is TRBV10-2 and J is TRBJ1-6; TRBD1 is a possible D gene (5 bases). The length of the CDR3 is 13 residues. The V gene's germline CDR1 is WSHSY and CDR2 SAAADI. V dropped 6 bases and J dropped 5 bases, with 8 bases sitting between them. The CDR3, as DNA: TGCGCCAGCAGGGACACCCATAATTCACCCCTCCACTTT. Its translation: CASRDTHNSPLHF.

The chain carries TRBV30 and TRBJ1-6, with TRBD1 matching over 7 bases. After removal of 4 bases from V and 4 bases from J, the junction contained 1 base not matched to a gene. The CDR3 has 13 amino acids. CDR1 GTSNPN and CDR2 SVGIG come from the germline V gene (reference sequence). CDR3 residues: CAWTGGYNSPLHF. CDR3 bases: TGTGCCTGGACAGGGGGGTATAATTCACCCCTCCACTTT.

The sample holds a few counts of this clone. The V gene is TRBV28, the J gene TRBJ2-7; D gene unclear. The CDR3 spans 13 residues. From germline, CDR1 is MDHEN and CDR2 SYDVKM. The V gene lost 5 bases and the J gene lost 6 bases, with 14 bases spanning the gap. CDR3 in amino acids: CASSAEVLGEQYF. CDR3 sequence (DNA): TGTGCCAGCAGTGCCGAGGTTTTGGGCGAGCAGTACTTC.

This clone was recorded once. The chain joins TRBV11-3 to TRBJ2-2; no definite D call. Germline V gene lookup returns CDR1 SGHNT and CDR2 YENEEA. V lost 4 bases, J lost 5 bases, and 11 bases lay in between. CDR3 length: 14 amino acids. The CDR3 protein is CASSSQPQTGELFF. The CDR3 DNA sequence: TGTGCCAGCAGCTCCCAACCACAAACCGGGGAGCTGTTTTTT.